This TCR beta chain was identified in a study of blood T cell repertoires in COVID-19. About the research overall: Samples taken during acute and convalescent COVID-19 were collected in the United States, Italy and Spain. T cells, B-cell-depleted T cells, or PBMCs provided the cDNA or gDNA that served as material.

This CDR3 region has 13 residues. Trimming cost V 5 bases and J 9 bases, with 16 bases left between them. Looked up from germline, CDR1 is SGHDN and CDR2 is FVKESK. Original handling: Amplification of reference gene primers provided the estimated nucleated cell counts. Clones were sequenced by immunoSEQ multiplex PCR, and TCRdb holds only the in-frame ones, with some missing. The V and J calls and the clone size are those of that table, but D and trimming were determined from the DNA. The sample contains 71,000 or so clones, roughly 80% of which appear only once. V and J are TRBV14 and TRBJ1-1; D not certain. The clonotype originates from a man between 65 and 85 years old with acute or convalescent COVID-19. The sequencing input was peripheral blood. CDR3 sequence: CASSDSSRGKAFF. CDR3 DNA: TGTGCCAGCAGCGATTCCTCGAGAGGGAAAGCTTTCTTT.